This T cell receptor (beta chain) was observed in a study of T-cell reconstitution after alpha-beta-depleted transplantation in children. Study observations and caveats: Counts and diversity of T cells one year after transplant came mostly from newly produced T cells.

Unique molecular identifiers featured in how the TCRbeta library was prepared. TCRdb passed the PCR reads through MiXCR, listing each CDR3 protein once. The sample holds 300,000 to 400,000 distinct CDR3 sequences, under 20% seen once. V was cut by 2 bases and J by 5 bases, with 8 bases left in between. CDR3 length equals 13 residues. The germline V gene has CDR1 KGHSH and CDR2 LQKENI. In this sample, this clonotype turned up many times. Its antigen is still unknown. This chain joins TRBV18 and TRBJ2-3, with D hard to call. This receptor was obtained from a male patient aged 2-15 years who had a stem cell transplant for acute lymphoblastic leukemia, so the T cells may come from the graft donor. The source material was PBMCs, mostly from graft donor cells, sampled 360 days after TCRalphabeta/CD19-depleted stem cell transplant. The CDR3 loop reads CASSPGFGDTQYF. In DNA, the CDR3 is TGTGCCAGCTCACCAGGGTTCGGAGATACGCAGTATTTT.